The sequence of this T cell receptor (beta chain) was determined in a study of T cell responses to AZD1222 COVID-19 vaccine. Germline V gene sequence: CDR1 SGHTA, CDR2 FQGNSA. The CDR3 has 15 amino acids. The junction had 9 bases not matched to a gene; V was cut back by 4 bases and J by 7 bases. Sequencing was performed with immunoSEQ multiplex PCR; in TCRdb, only in-frame clones are kept and a portion is missing. This table holds 150,000 or so clones. The TCR comes from an adult in good health. Sequenced sample: peripheral blood. The chain employs TRBV7-2 and TRBJ1-3; TRBD1 agrees at 8 bases. CDR3 sequence: CASSWKTGDANTIYF. The CDR3 DNA reads as TGTGCCAGCAGCTGGAAGACAGGGGATGCGAACACCATATATTTT.